A single sample is the source of the 22 T cell receptor beta chains below, sequenced in a study of cytomegalovirus exposure and HLA in healthy donors. PCR involved 60 Vbeta and 13 Jbeta primers. Generated by immunoSEQ multiplex PCR, the TCRdb table keeps only in-frame clones and is missing some. Found here are about 82,000 clones, around 80% of them singletons; the top ten hold 18%. The sequencing input was PBMCs. These receptors originate from a man between 65 and 85 years old in good health and CMV-seropositive.

The gene calls are TRBV7-3 and TRBJ1-1; the D gene is possibly TRBD1 (6 bases). The CDR3 extends over 15 amino acids. Germline values: CDR1 SGHTA, CDR2 FQGTGA. V dropped 7 bases and J dropped 11 bases, with 26 bases sitting between them. CDR3 in DNA: TGTGCCAGCACCTTTAACGCGGGGGCTCGCAGGCGGGCTTTCTTT. Translating it yields CASTFNAGARRRAFF.

The chain recombines TRBV19 with TRBJ1-4, with D possibly matching TRBD1 (6 bases). The CDR3 consists of 14 residues. Deletions cut 9 bases from V and 8 bases from J, with 19 bases between. The germline V gene encodes CDR1 LNHDA and CDR2 SQIVND (reference sequence). The CDR3 nucleotides are TGTGCCAGCCGTAGCATCCCGAGGGGGGAAAAACTGTTTTTT. It translates to CASRSIPRGEKLFF.

This chain links TRBV5-1 with TRBJ2-5, with a tentative D call TRBD1 (5 bases). The CDR3 contains 14 residues. The germline CDR1 and CDR2 sequences are SGHRS and YFSETQ. Between the trimmed V and J ends, which lost 4 bases and 2 bases, there was a span of 12 bases. CDR3 nucleotide sequence: TGCGCCAGCAGCCGGAGACAGAGTCAAGAGACCCAGTACTTC. Amino acid sequence: CASSRRQSQETQYF. Based on the CDR3 plus reference TRBV5-1 and TRBJ2-5, the full variable domain is KAGVTQTPRYLIKTRGQQVTLSCSPISGHRSVSWYQQTPGQGLQFLFEYFSETQRNKGNFPGRFSGRQFSNSRSEMNVSTLELGDSALYLCASSRRQSQETQYFGPGTRLLVL.

The V call is TRBV11-2, the J call TRBJ1-2; TRBD1 matches 9 bases. The CDR3 consists of 14 residues. From germline, CDR1 is SGHAT and CDR2 FQNNGV. Trimming at V came to 6 bases and at J to 7 bases, leaving 9 bases not matched to a gene. CDR3 nucleotide sequence: TGTGCCAGCAGGGAATTACAGGGGGCGCTTGGCTACACCTTC. It is translated as CASRELQGALGYTF. Drawing the rest from reference TRBV11-2 and TRBJ1-2, the complete variable domain is EAGVAQSPRYKIIEKRQSVAFWCNPISGHATLYWYQQILGQGPKLLIQFQNNGVVDDSQLPKDRFSAERLKGVDSTLKIQPAKLEDSAVYLCASRELQGALGYTFGSGTRLTVV.

The chain recombines TRBV6-5 with TRBJ2-5; TRBD1 matches 7 bases. CDR1 and CDR2 (germline): MNHEY, SVGAGI. V dropped 5 bases and J dropped 4; count of bases not matched to a gene: 7. The CDR3 length is 14 residues. CDR3 bases: TGTGCCAGCAGTCCAAGACAGGGCGGAGAGACCCAGTACTTC. Translated, it gives CASSPRQGGETQYF.

In this sample, this clone turned up once. The chain recombines TRBV20-1 with TRBJ1-1; D uncertain. This CDR3 is 11 amino acids long. The ends were cut back, 3 bases at V and 8 bases at J, with 10 bases in the middle. Germline V gene data show CDR1 as DFQATT and CDR2 as SNEGSKA (reference sequence). Here the CDR3 DNA reads TGCAGTGCTAGTCCGGGAGACGAAGCTTTCTTT. Residues: CSASPGDEAFF.

This CDR3 reads CASSWRGQQPQHF. The CDR3 coding sequence is TGTGCCAGCAGCTGGAGGGGGCAGCAGCCCCAGCATTTT. The V call is TRBV7-2, the J call TRBJ1-5; 7 positions agree with TRBD1. The CDR3 runs 13 residues. V lost 4 bases, J lost 7 bases, and 4 bases stayed unmatched. Looked up from germline, CDR1 is SGHTA and CDR2 is FQGNSA.

The chain employs TRBV5-1 and TRBJ1-2; D possibly corresponds to TRBD1 (6 bases). Germline V CDR1 and CDR2: SGHRS, YFSETQ. V lost 0 bases and J lost 6, with 9 bases in between. The CDR3 contains 13 residues. This chain's CDR3 is CASSLVNRDGYTF. CDR3 DNA: TGCGCCAGCAGCTTGGTTAACAGGGATGGCTACACCTTC.

In regard to this clone: This same CDR3 is encoded by further DNA sequences in the sample. The chain is built from TRBV18 and TRBJ1-5; D is unclear. Between the trimmed V and J ends, which lost 3 bases and 2 bases, there was a span of 14 bases. Per germline, CDR1 KGHSH and CDR2 LQKENI. The CDR3 is made up of 16 amino acids. For the CDR3, the DNA is TGTGCCAGCTCACCGGGAGGCCCCGGTGGCAATCAGCCCCAGCATTTT. This codes for CASSPGGPGGNQPQHF. Full variable domain (outside the CDR3, taken from reference TRBV18 and TRBJ1-5): NAGVMQNPRHLVRRRGQEARLRCSPMKGHSHVYWYRQLPEEGLKFMVYLQKENIIDESGMPKERFSAEFPKEGPSILRIQQVVRGDSAAYFCASSPGGPGGNQPQHFGDGTRLSIL.

In this sample, this clone turned up once. J is TRBJ1-1 and V is TRBV2, with a weak D call TRBD1 (5 bases). This CDR3 has 16 residues. V was shortened by 8 bases and J by 0 bases, with 19 bases between the two germline ends. Germline CDR1 and CDR2: SNHLY and FYNNEI. CDR3 amino acids: CASSTLDTSLNTEAFF. The CDR3 region has the DNA TGTGCCAGCTCCACGCTGGACACATCGTTGAACACTGAAGCTTTCTTT.

The chain couples TRBV11-2 to TRBJ2-3, with D perhaps matching TRBD2 (6 bases). This CDR3 region has 14 residues. CDR1 and CDR2 from the germline V gene are SGHAT and FQNNGV. V lost 5 bases to trimming and J lost 0 bases, with 9 bases between them. Here the CDR3 DNA reads TGTGCCAGCAGCCTCAGCGGGAGCACAGATACGCAGTATTTT. Translated: CASSLSGSTDTQYF.

As concerns this clone: The sample has other DNA sequences that encode this CDR3 too. The chain combines TRBV5-1 with TRBJ2-3; no clear D gene. Trimming took 2 bases from V and 0 from J, leaving 7 bases between them. In germline, CDR1 is SGHRS, CDR2 YFSETQ. The CDR3 runs 14 residues. This chain's CDR3 is CASSFPGSTDTQYF. The CDR3 DNA follows: TGCGCCAGCAGCTTTCCGGGTAGCACAGATACGCAGTATTTT. The variable domain in full, completed from reference TRBV5-1 and TRBJ2-3, reads KAGVTQTPRYLIKTRGQQVTLSCSPISGHRSVSWYQQTPGQGLQFLFEYFSETQRNKGNFPGRFSGRQFSNSRSEMNVSTLELGDSALYLCASSFPGSTDTQYFGPGTRLTVL.

This sequence joins TRBV13 and TRBJ1-1; D uncertain. Trimming cost V 0 bases and J 4 bases, with 9 bases left between them. The germline gives CDR1 PRHDT, CDR2 FYEKMQ (reference sequence). There are 14 residues in the CDR3. CDR3 coding DNA: TGTGCCAGCAGCTTAGGCACCCGGTCCACTGAAGCTTTCTTT. It encodes CASSLGTRSTEAFF.

The chain joins TRBV4-1 to TRBJ2-3, with TRBD2 identical over 9 bases. Germline-derived CDR1 and CDR2 are MGHRA and YSYEKL. Germline trimming cut 8 bases from V and 7 bases from J; bases unmatched to any gene: 13. The CDR3 is made up of 15 amino acids. The CDR3: CASLGGIAGENTQYF. The DNA for the CDR3 is TGCGCCAGCCTCGGAGGGATAGCGGGAGAAAATACGCAGTATTTT.

The chain is built from TRBV4-2 and TRBJ2-3; the match to TRBD2 covers 7 bases. The CDR3 has 16 residues. The V and J ends lost 3 bases and 1 base, in that order; junction bases with no gene match: 7. CDR1 is LGHNA and CDR2 is YNFKEQ in the germline V gene. This chain's CDR3 is CASSQGRLAGTDTQYF. As DNA, the CDR3 is TGTGCCAGCAGCCAGGGAAGGCTAGCGGGCACAGATACGCAGTATTTT.

The gene calls are TRBV5-4 and TRBJ2-2; 10 bases align to TRBD2. Looked up from germline, CDR1 is SGHNT and CDR2 is YYREEE (reference sequence). J was trimmed by 4 bases and V by 4 bases; bases with no gene match: 7. This CDR3 has 16 residues. CDR3 in amino acids: CASSPGLAVVTGELFF. CDR3 bases: TGTGCCAGCAGCCCAGGACTAGCGGTTGTCACCGGGGAGCTGTTTTTT.

J is TRBJ1-1 and V is TRBV6-1; TRBD1 matches 10 bases. Germline CDR1 reads MNHNS; CDR2 reads SASEGT. The V gene end was trimmed by 7 bases and the J gene end by 2 bases; junction bases not matched to a gene: 10. CDR3 length equals 16 residues. CDR3 amino acids: CASIERDRGVNTEAFF. The CDR3 nucleotides read TGTGCCAGCATTGAGAGGGACAGGGGCGTAAACACTGAAGCTTTCTTT.

The V and J genes are TRBV6-6 and TRBJ1-1, with a weak D call TRBD1 (5 bases). CDR3 length: 13 residues. V gave up 7 bases and J gave up 3 bases, with 12 bases separating them. Per germline, CDR1 MNHNY and CDR2 SVGAGI (reference sequence). CDR3 DNA sequence: TGTGCCAGCACCCTACCGGGGGACACTGAAGCTTTCTTT. It is translated as CASTLPGDTEAFF.

V is TRBV6-1 and J is TRBJ2-7, with 7 bases that match TRBD1. V lost 0 bases to trimming and J lost 2 bases; unmatched junction nucleotides: 4. Germline CDR1 is MNHNS and CDR2 is SASEGT. The CDR3 has 15 residues. CDR3 bases: TGTGCCAGCAGTGAAGCGCCGGGACAGCCCTACGAGCAGTACTTC. Its translation: CASSEAPGQPYEQYF.

This CDR3 is CASSRRAGGLETQYF. CDR3 bases: TGTGCCAGCAGCAGACGAGCGGGGGGGCTTGAGACCCAGTACTTC. The chain links TRBV4-2 to TRBJ2-5; 10 positions match TRBD2. V lost 5 bases, J lost 5 bases, and 8 bases stayed unmatched. The CDR3 has 15 amino acids. Germline assignment: CDR1 LGHNA and CDR2 YNFKEQ.

The sample holds one count of this clone. This sequence joins TRBV7-2 and TRBJ2-6; 7 bases align to TRBD2. Trimming cost V 5 bases and J 4 bases; bases outside gene matches: 11. The CDR3 covers 17 residues. In germline, CDR1 is SGHTA, CDR2 FQGNSA. The CDR3 sequence: CASSQRGGASGANVLTF. CDR3 bases: TGTGCCAGCAGCCAGCGGGGAGGGGCGTCCGGGGCCAACGTCCTGACTTTC.

The chain joins TRBV5-4 to TRBJ2-5; tentative D call: TRBD1 (5 bases). The CDR3 is 15 amino acids. Germline CDR1 reads SGHNT; CDR2 reads YYREEE (reference sequence). The V gene lost 0 bases and the J gene lost 5 bases, with 14 bases spanning the gap. The CDR3: CASSLVGAGRETQYF. As DNA, the CDR3 is TGTGCCAGCAGCTTGGTAGGGGCAGGTAGGGAGACCCAGTACTTC.